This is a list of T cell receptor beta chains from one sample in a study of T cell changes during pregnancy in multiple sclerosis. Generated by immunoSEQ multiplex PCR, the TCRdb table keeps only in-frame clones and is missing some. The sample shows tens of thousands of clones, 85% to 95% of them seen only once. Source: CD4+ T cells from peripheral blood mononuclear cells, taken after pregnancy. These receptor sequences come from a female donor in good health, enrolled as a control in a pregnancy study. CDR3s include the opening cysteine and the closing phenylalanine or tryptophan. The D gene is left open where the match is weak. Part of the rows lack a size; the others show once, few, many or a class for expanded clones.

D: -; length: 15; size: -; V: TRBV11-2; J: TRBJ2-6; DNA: TGTGCCAGCAGCCAACAGAGCTCTGGGGCCAACGTCCTGACTTTC; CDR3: CASSQQSSGANVLTF
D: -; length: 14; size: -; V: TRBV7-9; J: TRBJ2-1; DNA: TGTGCCAGCAGCTTAGTTGGCAACTACAATGAGCAGTTCTTC; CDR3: CASSLVGNYNEQFF
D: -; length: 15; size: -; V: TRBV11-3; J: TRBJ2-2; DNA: TGTGCCAGCAGCTCAGACACTAGGATGGCCGGGGAGCTGTTTTTT; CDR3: CASSSDTRMAGELFF
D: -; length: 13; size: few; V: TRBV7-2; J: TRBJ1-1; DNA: TGTGCCAGCAGCTTATTTGACAGCACTGAAGCTTTCTTT; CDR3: CASSLFDSTEAFF
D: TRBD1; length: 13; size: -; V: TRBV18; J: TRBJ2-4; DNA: TGTGCCAGCTCACCATCCGGACAGGGGATTCAGTACTTC; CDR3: CASSPSGQGIQYF
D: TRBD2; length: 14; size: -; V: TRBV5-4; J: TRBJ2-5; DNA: TGTGCCAGCAGCAGCGGGGGGGCGGGGGAGACCCAGTACTTC; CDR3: CASSSGGAGETQYF
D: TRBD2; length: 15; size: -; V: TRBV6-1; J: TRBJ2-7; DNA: TGTGCCAGCACCCTACTAGCGGGAGGCCCCTACGAGCAGTACTTC; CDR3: CASTLLAGGPYEQYF
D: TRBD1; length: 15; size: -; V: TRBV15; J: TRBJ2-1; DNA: TGTGCCACCAGAACCGGGACAGGGGGTTCCAATGAGCAGTTCTTC; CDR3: CATRTGTGGSNEQFF
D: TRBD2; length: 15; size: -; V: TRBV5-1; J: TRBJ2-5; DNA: TGCGCCAGCAGCTTGACGGGGGGGGCCGGGGAGACCCAGTACTTC; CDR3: CASSLTGGAGETQYF
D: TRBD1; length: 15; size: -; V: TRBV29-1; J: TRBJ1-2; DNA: TGCAGCGTTGGAGAGCCCCAGGGGGCTAGCTATGGCTACACCTTC; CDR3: CSVGEPQGASYGYTF
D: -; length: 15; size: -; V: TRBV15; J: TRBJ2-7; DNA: TGTGCCACCAGCAGAGACATAACAGGGTTCAGCGAGCAGTACTTC; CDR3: CATSRDITGFSEQYF
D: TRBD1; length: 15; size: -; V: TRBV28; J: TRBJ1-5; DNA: TGTGCCAGCAGAACACGCGACAGGGGGGATCAGCCCCAGCATTTT; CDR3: CASRTRDRGDQPQHF
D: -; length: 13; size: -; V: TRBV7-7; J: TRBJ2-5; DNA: TGTGCTAGCAGCTCGGCAACACAGGAGACCCAGTACTTC; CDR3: CASSSATQETQYF
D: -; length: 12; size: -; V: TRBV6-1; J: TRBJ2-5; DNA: TGTGCCAGCAGTGAAGACCGGGAGACCCAGTACTTC; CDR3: CASSEDRETQYF
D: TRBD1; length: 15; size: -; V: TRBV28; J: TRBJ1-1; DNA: TGTGCCAGCAAATCCCCGACAGGGTCGTTAGCTGAAGCTTTCTTT; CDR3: CASKSPTGSLAEAFF
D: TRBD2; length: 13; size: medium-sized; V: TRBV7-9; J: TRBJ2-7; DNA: TGTGCCAGCAGCTTCCGGACTAGTGACGAGCAGTACTTC; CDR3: CASSFRTSDEQYF
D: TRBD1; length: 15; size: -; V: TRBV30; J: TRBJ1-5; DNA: TGTGCCTGGAGTCAGGGACAGGGCGGCAATCAGCCCCAGCATTTT; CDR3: CAWSQGQGGNQPQHF
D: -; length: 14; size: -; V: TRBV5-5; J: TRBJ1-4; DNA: TGTGCCAGCACCCTAGGCAGGGGACGGGAAAAACTGTTTTTT; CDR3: CASTLGRGREKLFF
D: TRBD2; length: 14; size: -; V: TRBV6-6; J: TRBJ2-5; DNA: TGTGCCAGCAGTTCTAGCGGGGGTTCAGAGACCCAGTACTTC; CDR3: CASSSSGGSETQYF
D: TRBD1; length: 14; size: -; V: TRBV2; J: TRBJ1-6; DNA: TGTGCCAGCTACCGGGACAGTCATAATTCACCCCTCCACTTT; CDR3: CASYRDSHNSPLHF
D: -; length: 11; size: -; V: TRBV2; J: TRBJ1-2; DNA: TGTGCCAGAAGGGACTACTATGGCTACACCTTC; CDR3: CARRDYYGYTF
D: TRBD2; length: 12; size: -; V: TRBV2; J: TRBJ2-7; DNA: TGTGCCAGCAGAAGGACTAGAGACGAGCAGTACTTC; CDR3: CASRRTRDEQYF
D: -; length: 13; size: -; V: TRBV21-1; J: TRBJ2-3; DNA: TGTGCCAGCCGTCCTGGGGGCCCAGATACGCAGTATTTT; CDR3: CASRPGGPDTQYF
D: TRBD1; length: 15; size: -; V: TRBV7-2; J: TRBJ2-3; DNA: TGTGCCAGCAGTCGACAGGGATCAGGCCCAGATACGCAGTATTTT; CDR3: CASSRQGSGPDTQYF
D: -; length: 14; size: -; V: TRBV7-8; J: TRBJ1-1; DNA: TGTGCCAGCAGCTTAGTGGTTGGCGCGGTTGAAGCTTTCTTT; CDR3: CASSLVVGAVEAFF
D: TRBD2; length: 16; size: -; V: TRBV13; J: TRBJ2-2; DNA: TGTGCCAGCAGGGCTTTTAGCGGGGGGCTAACCGGGGAGCTGTTTTTT; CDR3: CASRAFSGGLTGELFF
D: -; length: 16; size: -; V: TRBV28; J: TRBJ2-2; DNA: TGTGCCAGCAGCCCTTACGGGACACCCAACACCGGGGAGCTGTTTTTT; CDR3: CASSPYGTPNTGELFF
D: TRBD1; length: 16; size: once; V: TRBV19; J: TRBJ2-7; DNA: TGTGCCAGTAGTCCCACCAGGGACAGGGGTAGCTACGAGCAGTACTTC; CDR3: CASSPTRDRGSYEQYF
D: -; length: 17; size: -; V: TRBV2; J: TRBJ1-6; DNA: TGTGCCAGCAGTGATAGAGGCACGTTCGTAACTGGGGACACCCTCCACTTT; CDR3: CASSDRGTFVTGDTLHF
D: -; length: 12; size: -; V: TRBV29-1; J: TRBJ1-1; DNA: TGCAGCGTTGTTGCAGGGTACACTGAAGCTTTCTTT; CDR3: CSVVAGYTEAFF
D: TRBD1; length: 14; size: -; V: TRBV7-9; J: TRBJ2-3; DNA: TGTGCCAGCAGCTTACCAGGGGGAACAGATACGCAGTATTTT; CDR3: CASSLPGGTDTQYF
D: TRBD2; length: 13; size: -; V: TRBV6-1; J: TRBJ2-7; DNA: TGTGCCAGCAGTGGGACTAGCGGGTACGAGCAGTACTTC; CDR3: CASSGTSGYEQYF
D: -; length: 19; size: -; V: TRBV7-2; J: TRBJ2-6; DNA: TGTGCCAGCAGCCTTTCGTGGGTAGCGGTTAGCTCTGGGGCCAACGTCCTGACTTTC; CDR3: CASSLSWVAVSSGANVLTF
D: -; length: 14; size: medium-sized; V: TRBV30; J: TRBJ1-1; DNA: TGTGCCTGGAGTGTACAGGCCCGGAACACTGAAGCTTTCTTT; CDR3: CAWSVQARNTEAFF
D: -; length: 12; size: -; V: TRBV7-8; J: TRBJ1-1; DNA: TGTGCCAGCAGCCAAGGGACACGTGAAGCTTTCTTT; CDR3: CASSQGTREAFF
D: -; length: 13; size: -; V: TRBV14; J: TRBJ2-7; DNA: TGTGCCAGCAGCCAAACTCCCGGGGACAAGCAGTACTTC; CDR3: CASSQTPGDKQYF
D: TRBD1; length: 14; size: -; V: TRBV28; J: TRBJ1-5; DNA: TGTGCCAGCACCCGACAGGGTGGCAATCAGCCCCAGCATTTT; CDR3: CASTRQGGNQPQHF
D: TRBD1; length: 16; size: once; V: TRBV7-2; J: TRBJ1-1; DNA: TGTGCCAGCAGCTTAATACTCCGACCAGGGGGAACTGAAGCTTTCTTT; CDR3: CASSLILRPGGTEAFF
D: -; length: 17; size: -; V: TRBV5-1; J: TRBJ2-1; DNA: TGCGCCAGCAGCTCGCCCTTAAAGGGGAAAATGATCAATGAGCAGTTCTTC; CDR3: CASSSPLKGKMINEQFF
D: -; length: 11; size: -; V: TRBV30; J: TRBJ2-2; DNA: TGTGCCTGGAGTTATCCCGGGGAGCTGTTTTTT; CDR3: CAWSYPGELFF
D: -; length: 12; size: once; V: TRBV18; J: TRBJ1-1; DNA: TGTGCCAGCTCAACAGAGAACACTGAAGCTTTCTTT; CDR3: CASSTENTEAFF
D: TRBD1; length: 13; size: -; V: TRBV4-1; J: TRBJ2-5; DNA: TGCGCCAGCAGCTCATACAGGGGGGAGACCCAGTACTTC; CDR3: CASSSYRGETQYF
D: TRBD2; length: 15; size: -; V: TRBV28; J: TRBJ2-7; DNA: TGTGCCAGCAGCAGAGGACTAGTCCCGGGGTACGAGCAGTACTTC; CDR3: CASSRGLVPGYEQYF
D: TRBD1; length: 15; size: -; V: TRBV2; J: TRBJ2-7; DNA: TGTGCCAGCAGTGAAGCCCCGGGACAGGGAGGCGAGCAGTACTTC; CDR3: CASSEAPGQGGEQYF
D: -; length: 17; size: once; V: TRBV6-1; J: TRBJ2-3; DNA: TGTGCCAGCAGTGCCTACCTCGGACAGACGCTTACAGATACGCAGTATTTT; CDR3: CASSAYLGQTLTDTQYF
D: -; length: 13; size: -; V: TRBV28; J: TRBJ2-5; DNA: TGTGCCAGCAGTTTTCAGTACCAAGAGACCCAGTACTTC; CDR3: CASSFQYQETQYF
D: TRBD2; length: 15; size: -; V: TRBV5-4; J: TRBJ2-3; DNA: TGTGCCAGCTCCTTGGGACTAGCGCGCACAGATACGCAGTATTTT; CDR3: CASSLGLARTDTQYF
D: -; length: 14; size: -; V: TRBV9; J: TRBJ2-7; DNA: TGTGCCAGCAGCGTAGCTATCGGGGCCTACGAGCAGTACTTC; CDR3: CASSVAIGAYEQYF
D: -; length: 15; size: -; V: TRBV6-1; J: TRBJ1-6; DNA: TGTGCCAGCAGTGAATTCAGGAACTATAATTCACCCCTCCACTTT; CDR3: CASSEFRNYNSPLHF
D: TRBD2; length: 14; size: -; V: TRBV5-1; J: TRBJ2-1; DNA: TGCGCCAGCAGCTTAGCGGGGGGCCGGGGGGAGCAGTTCTTC; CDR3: CASSLAGGRGEQFF
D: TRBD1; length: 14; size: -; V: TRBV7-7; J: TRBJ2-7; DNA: TGTGCTAGCAGCTTATCCGACAGGGGGTACGAGCAGTACTTC; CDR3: CASSLSDRGYEQYF
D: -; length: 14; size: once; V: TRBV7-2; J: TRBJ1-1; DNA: TGTGCCAGCAGCTTAGTGGCCAGGGGCGCTGAAGCTTTCTTT; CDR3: CASSLVARGAEAFF
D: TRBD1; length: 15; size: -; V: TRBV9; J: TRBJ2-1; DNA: TGTGCCAGCAGCGAGGGGACAGGGGGGTACAATGAGCAGTTCTTC; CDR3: CASSEGTGGYNEQFF